The 24 T cell receptor beta chains given below trace back to one sample, sequenced in a study of T cells in Graves' hyperthyroidism and ophthalmopathy. Amplified TCR beta CDR3 regions derived from RNA transcripts. Primed by the HTBI set, a first-round RT-PCR was run on the TCR CDR3. MiXCR, run by TCRdb on the multiplex PCR reads, gives a single entry per CDR3 protein. Among about 350,000 distinct CDR3 sequences listed, around 13% were seen once. The sample consisted of blood. The receptors derive from a woman under 40 with Graves' hyperthyroidism.

This clonotype was recorded many times. The V call is TRBV2, the J call TRBJ2-1, with 10 bases fitting TRBD2. The CDR3 is made up of 15 amino acids. The V segment lost 6 bases and the J segment 4 bases; nucleotides outside the gene matches: 6. CDR1 is SNHLY, CDR2 FYNNEI, per germline. The CDR3: CASRGGLARYNEQFF. The CDR3 nucleotides read TGTGCCAGCAGGGGGGGACTAGCGAGGTACAATGAGCAGTTCTTC.

The V and J genes are TRBV5-1 and TRBJ2-5; D gene ambiguous. This CDR3 comprises 16 residues. V shed 1 base and J shed 2 bases, with 15 bases lying between them. CDR1 and CDR2 from the germline V gene are SGHRS and YFSETQ. The CDR3 loop reads CASSLSVSSEQETQYF. CDR3 DNA: TGCGCCAGCAGCTTGTCGGTTTCCAGCGAACAAGAGACCCAGTACTTC.

This clonotype showed up just a few times. This chain uses TRBV28 with TRBJ1-2; D is undetermined. Germline V CDR1 and CDR2: MDHEN, SYDVKM. The ends were cut back, 6 bases at V and 3 bases at J, with 14 bases in the middle. The CDR3 has 14 residues. The CDR3 DNA reads TGTGCCAGCAGCGATATCGGGAACCACTATGGCTACACCTTC. Encoded protein: CASSDIGNHYGYTF.

The sample holds many counts of this clonotype. V usage is TRBV5-1 and J usage is TRBJ2-1; TRBD2 aligns across 13 bases. The CDR3 runs to 15 residues. Germline-derived CDR1 and CDR2 are SGHRS and YFSETQ. V dropped 3 bases and J dropped 7; count of bases not matched to a gene: 4. CDR3 loop: CASSSGLAGMNEQFF. DNA for the CDR3: TGCGCCAGCAGCTCGGGACTAGCGGGGATGAATGAGCAGTTCTTC.

The rearrangement uses TRBV7-2 and TRBJ2-3; D may be TRBD2 (5 bases). Germline V gives CDR1 SGHTA, CDR2 FQGNSA. The CDR3 runs 11 residues. With 8 bases removed from V and 5 bases from J, the gap between germline ends came to 8 bases. The chain's CDR3 is CASASGDTQYF. CDR3 nucleotide sequence: TGTGCCAGCGCAAGCGGAGATACGCAGTATTTT.

This clonotype appeared a single time. The gene calls are TRBV19 and TRBJ2-3; D assignment may be TRBD1 or TRBD2 (6 bases each). Trimming pared 6 bases from V and 5 bases from J, leaving 18 bases between. The CDR3 totals 15 residues. The germline CDR1 and CDR2 sequences are LNHDA and SQIVND (reference sequence). This CDR3 reads CASRTDGGAGDTQYF. The CDR3 DNA reads as TGTGCCAGTAGAACTGACGGGGGCGCCGGAGATACGCAGTATTTT.

The J gene is TRBJ2-4, the V gene TRBV9, with D unclear. Germline-derived CDR1 and CDR2 are SGDLS and YYNGEE. With 3 bases removed from V and 6 bases from J, the gap between germline ends came to 13 bases. The length of the CDR3 is 14 residues. CDR3 nucleotide sequence: TGTGCCAGCAGCGCGTCGGCTGTTCGAAACATTCAGTACTTC. Protein: CASSASAVRNIQYF.

This clonotype came up a few times. The chain combines TRBV6-5 with TRBJ2-1; D gene ambiguous. There are 15 residues in the CDR3. Trimming removed 2 bases from V and 0 bases from J, with 8 bases in between. The germline CDR1 and CDR2 sequences are MNHEY and SVGAGI. CDR3 sequence: CASSYGASSYNEQFF. In DNA form, the CDR3 reads TGTGCCAGCAGTTACGGAGCAAGCTCCTACAATGAGCAGTTCTTC.

This clonotype has just a few counts. The gene calls are TRBV20-1 and TRBJ2-3; D not certain. CDR1 DFQATT and CDR2 SNEGSKA come from the germline V gene (reference sequence). V shed 6 bases and J shed 4 bases, with 8 bases lying between them. There are 11 residues in the CDR3. Here the CDR3 reads CSALRADTQYF. The CDR3, as DNA: TGCAGTGCCCTAAGGGCAGATACGCAGTATTTT.

This clonotype was counted many times. The genes are TRBV6-1 and TRBJ2-7, with TRBD1 matching over 8 bases. This CDR3 has 16 amino acids. J gave up 2 bases and V 5 bases, and 11 bases lay outside the gene matches. CDR1 and CDR2 (germline): MNHNS, SASEGT. CDR3 loop: CASSPGDRGNTYEQYF. CDR3 in DNA: TGTGCCAGCAGTCCTGGCGACAGGGGTAATACCTACGAGCAGTACTTC.

This clonotype has just a few counts. The chain has TRBV13 and TRBJ2-2; TRBD2 matches 9 bases. Germline assignment: CDR1 PRHDT and CDR2 FYEKMQ (reference sequence). The CDR3 runs to 15 residues. Trimming removed 5 bases from V and 7 bases from J; junction bases left unmatched: 8. The CDR3 loop is CASSPLAGHIGELFF. CDR3 sequence (DNA): TGTGCCAGCAGCCCCCTAGCGGGGCACATCGGGGAGCTGTTTTTT.

This clonotype was counted at least ten times. The chain is built from TRBV5-6 and TRBJ1-6; D ambiguous. Germline loops: CDR1 SGHDT, CDR2 YYEEEE. V was cut by 4 bases and J by 7 bases, with 15 bases left in between. The CDR3 loop spans 15 amino acids. CDR3 in DNA: TGTGCCAGCAGCGTTGGAGCGGGAGCAAATTCACCCCTCCACTTT. This sequence encodes CASSVGAGANSPLHF.

This chain connects TRBV27 to TRBJ2-1, with 14 bases fitting TRBD2. V lost 0 bases and J lost 5; bases outside the gene matches: 6. CDR3 length: 18 residues. From germline, CDR1 is MNHEY and CDR2 SMNVEV (reference sequence). The CDR3 bases are TGTGCCAGCAGTTTATCGGGGACTAGCGGGAGCCTAAACAATGAGCAGTTCTTC. Translating gives CASSLSGTSGSLNNEQFF.

This clonotype was seen more than once but under ten times. The J gene is TRBJ2-1, the V gene TRBV6-1, with a tentative D call TRBD2 (5 bases). Germline V lookup: CDR1 MNHNS, CDR2 SASEGT. Trimming removed 8 bases from V and 1 base from J, with 15 bases in between. CDR3 size: 15 residues. The CDR3 loop is CASFGGLRSYNEQFF. The DNA of the CDR3 is TGTGCCAGCTTTGGCGGACTGCGGTCCTACAATGAGCAGTTCTTC.

CDR3 DNA sequence: TGTGCCAGCAGCGACAGGGGCGGAGAGACCCAGTACTTC. Translating gives CASSDRGGETQYF. The chain combines TRBV7-2 with TRBJ2-5; 8 nucleotides align to TRBD1. The CDR3 has 13 residues. The trim removed 5 bases at V and 4 bases at J, leaving 3 bases unmatched. The V gene's germline CDR1 is SGHTA and CDR2 FQGNSA.

This clonotype was counted a few times. V and J are TRBV6-1 and TRBJ1-5, with 9 nucleotides matching TRBD1. There are 16 residues in the CDR3. V lost 6 bases, J lost 6 bases, and 12 bases stayed unmatched. Germline V gene lookup returns CDR1 MNHNS and CDR2 SASEGT. DNA of the CDR3: TGTGCCAGCAGCTACACTCCACAGGGGGCAAGTCAGCCCCAGCATTTT. Residues: CASSYTPQGASQPQHF.

In this sample, this clonotype turned up many times. The V and J genes are TRBV2 and TRBJ1-4, with D perhaps matching TRBD1 (5 bases). Germline lookup yields CDR1 SNHLY and CDR2 FYNNEI. This CDR3 spans 13 amino acids. The V end lost 8 bases, the J end lost 11 bases, and 18 bases lay between the germline ends. CDR3 in amino acids: CASGGTADPKLFF. CDR3 nucleotides: TGTGCCAGCGGGGGGACTGCCGACCCCAAACTGTTTTTT.

This clonotype has at least ten counts. The chain combines TRBV12-3 or TRBV12-4 with TRBJ1-1; D remains ambiguous. Trimming removed 1 base at V and 4 bases at J, with 7 bases between. The CDR3 has 13 amino acids. CDR3 region: CASSLDRSTEAFF. The CDR3 DNA reads TGTGCCAGCAGTTTAGACAGATCCACTGAAGCTTTCTTT.

Ten or more counts support this clonotype. The V and J genes are TRBV6-2 or TRBV6-3 and TRBJ1-5, with D possibly matching TRBD1 (5 bases). Trimming took off 2 bases at V and 0 bases at J, with 8 bases between the two ends. The CDR3 is 15 amino acids. Germline V lookup: CDR1 MNHEY, CDR2 SVGEGT. The CDR3 DNA follows: TGTGCCAGCAGTTACCTGGGGGGTAGCAATCAGCCCCAGCATTTT. Encoded protein: CASSYLGGSNQPQHF.

This clonotype was counted a few times. The chain carries TRBV20-1 and TRBJ2-7, with 11 bases aligning to TRBD2. Germline assignment: CDR1 DFQATT and CDR2 SNEGSKA (reference sequence). V trimming: 7 bases; J trimming: 3 bases; junction bases outside the gene matches: 11. This CDR3 spans 15 amino acids. This chain's CDR3 is CSGSTVSGRVYEQYF. The CDR3 nucleotides read TGCAGTGGTAGCACCGTTAGCGGGAGGGTCTACGAGCAGTACTTC.

The chain combines TRBV20-1 with TRBJ2-3; 7 nucleotides match TRBD2. The J segment lost 2 bases and the V segment lost 6 bases, leaving 11 bases of the junction unmatched. The CDR3 has 15 residues. Per the germline V gene, CDR1 is DFQATT and CDR2 is SNEGSKA (reference sequence). The CDR3 DNA follows: TGCAGTGCCCTGAGGAGGCTAGCGGACACAGATACGCAGTATTTT. Protein sequence: CSALRRLADTDTQYF.

This clonotype has a handful of counts. The rearrangement joins TRBV6-2 or TRBV6-3 to TRBJ2-1; a possible D gene is TRBD1 (6 bases). Germline V gene sequence: CDR1 MNHEY, CDR2 SVGEGT. The length of the CDR3 is 15 residues. V dropped 4 bases and J dropped 5 bases, with 15 bases sitting between them. CDR3 nucleotides: TGTGCCAGCAGTTCCCGGGACATACTTAACAATGAGCAGTTCTTC. As protein: CASSSRDILNNEQFF.

This clonotype was found once. The genes are TRBV20-1 and TRBJ1-1, with D perhaps TRBD1 (5 bases). This CDR3 is built from 12 residues. Germline CDR1 DFQATT, CDR2 SNEGSKA (reference sequence). Trimming took off 8 bases at V and 4 bases at J, with 14 bases between the two ends. In nucleotides, the CDR3 is TGCAGTCCCGCCTTGAGGGGCACTGAAGCTTTCTTT. This encodes CSPALRGTEAFF.

Note on this clonotype: An end of the junction differs from the germline gene, which may be a read error. The chain joins TRBV12-3 or TRBV12-4 to TRBJ1-5; D gene unclear. The CDR3 contains 18 residues. CDR3 coding DNA: TGTGTCAGCAGCGTTGGGGTGGCAGGCCCCTACAGCAATCAGCCCCAGCATTTT. Amino acid sequence: CVSSVGVAGPYSNQPQHF.